This T cell receptor (beta chain) was found in a study of T cells after yellow fever vaccination. This clonotype was seen more than once but under ten times. This CDR3 is 17 amino acids long. Germline CDR1 and CDR2: SGHRS and YFSETQ. Trimming stripped 4 bases from V and 4 bases from J, with 23 bases between. Via MiXCR, TCRdb re-called the 5' RACE reads, giving one row per CDR3 protein. The data contain about 170,000 distinct CDR3 sequences, approximately 11% of them singletons. The material sequenced was CD8+ T cells sorted from PBMCs, taken 15 days after the yellow fever booster vaccination. The chain combines TRBV5-1 with TRBJ1-1; the D gene is possibly TRBD1 (5 bases). The clonotype comes from a man younger than 30 who received the YFV17D yellow fever vaccine. The CDR3 is CASSPPRGGRLTTEAFF. CDR3 nucleotide sequence: TGCGCCAGCAGCCCGCCCCGCGGGGGTCGACTTACCACTGAAGCTTTCTTT.